The 22 T cell receptor beta chains in this list originate from one sample, sequenced in a study of T cells in Graves' hyperthyroidism and ophthalmopathy. RNA transcripts provided the source from which TCR beta CDR3 regions were amplified. The HTBI set primed first-round TCR CDR3 RT-PCR. One entry per CDR3 protein, called by TCRdb with MiXCR from the multiplex PCR reads. The table records around 350,000 distinct CDR3 sequences, about 19% of them present only once. Specimen: blood. The receptors shown here come from a woman in her late teens or twenties with Graves' hyperthyroidism.

This rearrangement joins TRBV20-1 to TRBJ1-1; possibly TRBD1 for D (5 bases). The germline V gene encodes CDR1 DFQATT and CDR2 SNEGSKA (reference sequence). CDR3 length equals 14 residues. V dropped 5 bases and J dropped 5 bases, with 18 bases sitting between them. The CDR3 reads CSASYQSGATEAFF. The CDR3 coding sequence is TGCAGTGCTTCATATCAGAGTGGGGCGACTGAAGCTTTCTTT.

This clonotype was seen a handful of times. The chain recombines TRBV11-2 with TRBJ1-1; D is unclear. Trimming shortened V by 8 bases and J by 1 base, and 8 bases separated the two germline ends. CDR1 and CDR2 (germline): SGHAT, FQNNGV. CDR3 length equals 12 residues. The CDR3 loop is CASHMGNTEAFF. In nucleotides, the CDR3 is TGTGCCAGCCACATGGGGAACACTGAAGCTTTCTTT.

Many counts were recorded for this clonotype. The V and J genes are TRBV12-3 or TRBV12-4 and TRBJ1-5; D not resolved. This CDR3 region has 13 residues. V was cut by 3 bases and J by 3 bases, with 6 bases left in between. CDR3 coding DNA: TGTGCCAGCAGTTTTGTCACCAATCAGCCCCAGCATTTT. Protein product: CASSFVTNQPQHF.

The genes are TRBV19 and TRBJ2-1; 8 bases fit TRBD2. The trim removed 7 bases at V and 4 bases at J, leaving 6 bases unmatched. The CDR3 runs 14 residues. The germline gives CDR1 LNHDA, CDR2 SQIVND (reference sequence). The CDR3 sequence is CASTSGGYYNEQFF. CDR3 in DNA: TGTGCCAGTACCTCGGGGGGGTATTACAATGAGCAGTTCTTC.

This clonotype appeared many times. The chain carries TRBV12-3 or TRBV12-4 and TRBJ2-7; 7 bases match TRBD1. V lost 3 bases to trimming and J lost 0 bases; unmatched junction nucleotides: 5. The CDR3 spans 15 residues. The chain's CDR3 is CASSFAGQASYEQYF. For the CDR3, the DNA is TGTGCCAGCAGTTTTGCCGGACAGGCCTCCTACGAGCAGTACTTC.

Turning to this clonotype: No conserved phenylalanine or tryptophan is present at the end of the CDR3, so a read error is the likely explanation. The rearrangement joins TRBV11-1 to TRBJ2-5; D not resolved. CDR3 size: 17 residues. Germline CDR1 SGHAT, CDR2 FQDESV (reference sequence). The germline V and J ends were trimmed by 2 bases and 2 bases, with 18 bases remaining between them. In DNA, the CDR3 is TGTGCCAGCAGCTTACGGGCCGCCCCCTCTCAACAAGAGACCCAGTACTCC. Amino acids: CASSLRAAPSQQETQYS.

V usage is TRBV2 and J usage is TRBJ2-5, with a possible D match to TRBD1 (7 bases). The CDR3 consists of 14 residues. Trimming shortened V by 6 bases and J by 4 bases, and 15 bases separated the two germline ends. Germline CDR1 reads SNHLY; CDR2 reads FYNNEI. CDR3 in amino acids: CASRGGTARETQYF. CDR3 sequence (DNA): TGTGCCAGCAGAGGGGGGACAGCCCGAGAGACCCAGTACTTC.

The chain employs TRBV24-1 and TRBJ2-7; no definite D call. The CDR3 contains 13 residues. The germline V gene has CDR1 KGHDR and CDR2 SFDVKD. CDR3 region: CATCDGPADEQYV. The CDR3 bases are TGTGCCACCTGTGACGGACCAGCCGACGAGCAGTACGTC.

This clonotype appeared many times. The chain employs TRBV7-9 and TRBJ1-5, with D maybe TRBD1 (5 bases). V was cut by 5 bases and J by 7 bases, with 15 bases left in between. The germline CDR1 and CDR2 sequences are SEHNR and FQNEAQ (reference sequence). The CDR3 sequence is 14 residues long. The chain's CDR3 is CASSTEVRGQPQHF. CDR3 DNA sequence: TGTGCCAGCAGCACGGAAGTTCGGGGCCAGCCCCAGCATTTT.

Comment on this clonotype: A much larger clone differs from this one at a single base, so this may be a read error. V usage is TRBV11-2 and J usage is TRBJ2-5, with D possibly TRBD2 on 6 matching bases. From germline, CDR1 is SGHAT and CDR2 FQNNGV. This CDR3 has 16 residues. Here the CDR3 DNA reads TGTGCCAGCAGCATCAATCTAGCGCGAAACTGGGAGACCCAGGACTTC. This translates into CASSINLARNWETQDF.

This chain uses TRBV12-3 or TRBV12-4 with TRBJ1-3; D is unclear. Trimming stripped 3 bases from V and 0 bases from J, with 9 bases between. The CDR3 length is 15 residues. The CDR3 DNA sequence: TGTGCCAGCAGTTTTAGGCGGAACTCTGGAAACACCATATATTTT. It specifies CASSFRRNSGNTIYF.

The CDR3 nucleotides are TGTGCCAGCAGTTACCGGGCCTACGAGCAGTACTTC. Translation: CASSYRAYEQYF. The J gene is TRBJ2-7, the V gene TRBV6-2 or TRBV6-3; D uncertain. Looked up from germline, CDR1 is MNHEY and CDR2 is SVGEGT. Deletions cut 2 bases from V and 2 bases from J, with 4 bases between. The CDR3 runs 12 residues.

This clonotype was recorded many times. The chain uses TRBV12-3 or TRBV12-4 and TRBJ2-7; 8 bases align to TRBD1. The CDR3 runs to 14 residues. Trimming at V came to 6 bases and at J to 1 base, leaving 5 bases not matched to a gene. In DNA, the CDR3 is TGTGCCAGCAGAGAACAGGGGGAGTCCTACGAGCAGTACTTC. Protein product: CASREQGESYEQYF.

This clonotype was seen many times. The chain employs TRBV2 and TRBJ2-5; 13 nucleotides agree with TRBD2. The germline V gene encodes CDR1 SNHLY and CDR2 FYNNEI. The CDR3 extends over 15 amino acids. V was pared by 5 bases and J by 7 bases, with 7 bases of the junction left unmatched. CDR3 sequence: CASSLTSGGYGTQYF. Here the CDR3 DNA reads TGTGCCAGCAGTTTGACTAGCGGGGGGTACGGGACCCAGTACTTC.

This clonotype was detected a few times. J is TRBJ1-6 and V is TRBV7-9; a weak D match, TRBD1 (6 bases). V lost 5 bases and J lost 5, with 10 bases in between. This CDR3 has 14 residues. Germline values: CDR1 SEHNR, CDR2 FQNEAQ (reference sequence). The DNA for the CDR3 is TGTGCCAGCAGCGCACAGGGCGATAATTCACCCCTCCACTTT. Protein: CASSAQGDNSPLHF.

This clonotype was observed many times. The CDR3 bases are TGTGCCAGCAGCCGCAGCTTGAATCAGCCCCAGCATTTT. As protein: CASSRSLNQPQHF. V gene TRBV12-3 or TRBV12-4 combines with J gene TRBJ1-5, with no clear D. The V end was cut by 6 bases, the J end by 4 bases, with 10 bases between. The CDR3 extends over 13 amino acids.

CDR3 DNA: TGTGCCAGCAGCTGGACTCTGAACACTGAAGCTTTCTTT. Translated, it gives CASSWTLNTEAFF. V and J are TRBV5-5 and TRBJ1-1; D remains ambiguous. Trimming shortened V by 3 bases and J by 0 bases, and 6 bases separated the two germline ends. Looked up from germline, CDR1 is SGHKS and CDR2 is YYEKEE (reference sequence). The CDR3 consists of 13 residues.

This clonotype was found many times. The rearrangement joins TRBV20-1 to TRBJ2-7; no clear D gene. The ends were cut back, 0 bases at V and 0 bases at J, with 12 bases in the middle. Germline CDR1 DFQATT, CDR2 SNEGSKA (reference sequence). This CDR3 is built from 15 residues. CDR3: CSARDQGLSSYEQYF. CDR3 nucleotide sequence: TGCAGTGCTAGAGATCAAGGCCTAAGCTCCTACGAGCAGTACTTC.

This clonotype was recorded at least ten times. The final CDR3 position lacks the conserved phenylalanine or tryptophan, pointing to a likely read error. This rearrangement joins TRBV2 to TRBJ1-1; D is possibly TRBD1 (5 bases). Germline V gene sequence: CDR1 SNHLY, CDR2 FYNNEI. The CDR3 length is 15 residues. V was pared by 6 bases and J by 4 bases, with 18 bases between. The CDR3 reads CASSVEGRGVTEAFL. DNA for the CDR3: TGTGCCAGCAGCGTGGAGGGTCGAGGGGTCACTGAAGCTTTCCTT.

This clonotype was counted many times. The chain combines TRBV6-5 with TRBJ1-1; D may be TRBD1 (6 bases). The V gene's germline CDR1 is MNHEY and CDR2 SVGAGI. The ends were cut back, 4 bases at V and 5 bases at J, with 17 bases in the middle. The CDR3 runs 15 residues. CDR3 amino acids: CASSSFGTPLTEAFF. The CDR3 nucleotides are TGTGCCAGCAGTTCCTTCGGGACACCTCTTACTGAAGCTTTCTTT.

The chain joins TRBV25-1 to TRBJ1-1; unclear D gene. Trimming stripped 2 bases from V and 7 bases from J, with 8 bases between. CDR1 and CDR2 from the germline V gene are MGHDK and SYGVNS. The CDR3 runs to 12 residues. The CDR3 reads CASSEPGFEAFF. The CDR3 coding sequence is TGTGCCAGCAGTGAACCCGGCTTTGAAGCTTTCTTT.

There are a few counts of this clonotype. V is TRBV30 and J is TRBJ2-2, with a weak D call TRBD1 (6 bases). The CDR3 extends over 15 amino acids. With 0 bases removed from V and 4 bases from J, the gap between germline ends came to 12 bases. Germline CDR1 reads GTSNPN; CDR2 reads SVGIG (reference sequence). The CDR3, as DNA: TGTGCCTGGAGTGTACTTGGGGGCTCCACCGGGGAGCTGTTTTTT. Translation gives CAWSVLGGSTGELFF.